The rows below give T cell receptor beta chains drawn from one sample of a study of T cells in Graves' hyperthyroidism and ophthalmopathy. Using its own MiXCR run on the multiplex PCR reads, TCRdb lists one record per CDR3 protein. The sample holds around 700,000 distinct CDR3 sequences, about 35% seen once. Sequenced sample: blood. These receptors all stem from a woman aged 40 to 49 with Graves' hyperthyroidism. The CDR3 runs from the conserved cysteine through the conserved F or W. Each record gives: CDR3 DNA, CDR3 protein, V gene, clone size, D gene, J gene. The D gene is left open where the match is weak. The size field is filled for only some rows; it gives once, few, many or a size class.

CDR3 DNA: TGTGCCAGCAGCCAAGCTGGTAGAGGAAGAGGGTCTGAAGCTTTCTTT
CDR3 protein: CASSQAGRGRGSEAFF
V gene: TRBV5-6
clone size: few
D gene: .
J gene: TRBJ1-1

CDR3 DNA: TGTGCCAGCAGTTACTCGACAGGTTATTTCTTC
CDR3 protein: CASSYSTGYFF
V gene: TRBV12-3/TRBV12-4
clone size: .
D gene: .
J gene: TRBJ2-7

CDR3 DNA: TGTGCCCCGTGGGGAAGCTACGAGCAGTACTTC
CDR3 protein: CAPWGSYEQYF
V gene: TRBV2
clone size: .
D gene: .
J gene: TRBJ2-7

CDR3 DNA: TGTGCCAGCGCCCGGCAGCTCGACACTGAAGCTTTCTTT
CDR3 protein: CASARQLDTEAFF
V gene: TRBV12-3/TRBV12-4
clone size: many
D gene: .
J gene: TRBJ1-1

CDR3 DNA: TGCAGCGTTGCTCGCACGGAGGGAAACTCTGGAAACACCATATATTTT
CDR3 protein: CSVARTEGNSGNTIYF
V gene: TRBV29-1
clone size: .
D gene: .
J gene: TRBJ1-3

CDR3 DNA: TGTGCCATCGGGCCCCTAGCGGGGGGCGGGTACCAAGAGACCCAGTACTTC
CDR3 protein: CAIGPLAGGGYQETQYF
V gene: TRBV10-3
clone size: few
D gene: TRBD2
J gene: TRBJ2-5

CDR3 DNA: TGCAGCGTTTGCCCAGGACAGGGGAGCTATGGCTACACCTTC
CDR3 protein: CSVCPGQGSYGYTF
V gene: TRBV29-1
clone size: .
D gene: TRBD1
J gene: TRBJ1-2

CDR3 DNA: TGTGCCACCAGCAGACCGGACAGTCCCGAACAAGAGACCCAGTACTTC
CDR3 protein: CATSRPDSPEQETQYF
V gene: TRBV15
clone size: many
D gene: .
J gene: TRBJ2-5

CDR3 DNA: TGTGCCAGTAGTTGGACGGCCTATGGCTACACCTTC
CDR3 protein: CASSWTAYGYTF
V gene: TRBV19
clone size: many
D gene: .
J gene: TRBJ1-2

CDR3 DNA: TGTGCCAGCAGCGTAGAGGAGGGGCTCAATTCACCCCTCCACTTT
CDR3 protein: CASSVEEGLNSPLHF
V gene: TRBV9
clone size: many
D gene: .
J gene: TRBJ1-6

CDR3 DNA: TGTGCCAGCAGCCAGGGGACAGGGACCCTCCACTCTGGAAACACCATATATTTT
CDR3 protein: CASSQGTGTLHSGNTIYF
V gene: TRBV14
clone size: few
D gene: TRBD1
J gene: TRBJ1-3

CDR3 DNA: TGCAGTGCCCCGGGCTCCGGGGGGCGGGGAGATACGCAGTACTTC
CDR3 protein: CSAPGSGGRGDTQYF
V gene: TRBV20-1
clone size: once
D gene: .
J gene: TRBJ2-5

CDR3 DNA: TGTGCCAGCAGCCGAGACAGATACTATGGCTACACCTTC
CDR3 protein: CASSRDRYYGYTF
V gene: TRBV7-9
clone size: few
D gene: .
J gene: TRBJ1-2

CDR3 DNA: TGCGCCAGCAGCCAAGGGGGGAGGCATACTGAAGCTTTCTTT
CDR3 protein: CASSQGGRHTEAFF
V gene: TRBV7-4
clone size: .
D gene: .
J gene: TRBJ1-1

CDR3 DNA: TGCAGTGCTAGAGAGTCCCGCGGAGGGGCCTACGAGCAGTACTTC
CDR3 protein: CSARESRGGAYEQYF
V gene: TRBV20-1
clone size: few
D gene: .
J gene: TRBJ2-7

CDR3 DNA: TGTGCCAGCAGTCTGGAGGGGAGGTCTGGGGCCAACGTCCTGACTTTC
CDR3 protein: CASSLEGRSGANVLTF
V gene: TRBV7-2
clone size: many
D gene: .
J gene: TRBJ2-6

CDR3 DNA: TGTGCCACCGGTGCTCGGGACAGCTCCTACGAGCAGTACTTC
CDR3 protein: CATGARDSSYEQYF
V gene: TRBV18
clone size: .
D gene: TRBD1
J gene: TRBJ2-7

CDR3 DNA: TGTGCCAGCAGAACTCACGACAGGTCCTACGAGCAGTACTTC
CDR3 protein: CASRTHDRSYEQYF
V gene: TRBV6-4
clone size: few
D gene: .
J gene: TRBJ2-7

CDR3 DNA: TGTGCCAGCAGTTCCGGGACGGCGCGGACACTCTACGAGCAGTACTTC
CDR3 protein: CASSSGTARTLYEQYF
V gene: TRBV5-6
clone size: .
D gene: .
J gene: TRBJ2-7

CDR3 DNA: TGTGCCAGTAGTTTCGGACAGGGGGAGCAGTACTTC
CDR3 protein: CASSFGQGEQYF
V gene: TRBV19
clone size: few
D gene: TRBD1
J gene: TRBJ2-7

CDR3 DNA: TGTGCCAGCAGCTCCTGGGACAAGACGTTTGAAAAACTGTTTTTT
CDR3 protein: CASSSWDKTFEKLFF
V gene: TRBV7-9
clone size: few
D gene: .
J gene: TRBJ1-4

CDR3 DNA: TGTGCCAGCAGCTTTCGGTCTCAAGGGTCCCCCCAGCATTTT
CDR3 protein: CASSFRSQGSPQHF
V gene: TRBV7-2
clone size: many
D gene: .
J gene: TRBJ1-5

CDR3 DNA: TGTGCCAGCAGCCCCCGGGACACAATCTACGAGCAGTACTTC
CDR3 protein: CASSPRDTIYEQYF
V gene: TRBV7-9
clone size: few
D gene: .
J gene: TRBJ2-7

CDR3 DNA: TGTGCCATCAGTTACTCTTCGGTACGGAATGAAAAACTGTTTTTT
CDR3 protein: CAISYSSVRNEKLFF
V gene: TRBV12-3/TRBV12-4
clone size: .
D gene: .
J gene: TRBJ1-4

CDR3 DNA: TGTGCCAGCAGCCCGGGCAGCTCCTATAATTCACCCCTCCACTTT
CDR3 protein: CASSPGSSYNSPLHF
V gene: TRBV7-8
clone size: many
D gene: .
J gene: TRBJ1-6

CDR3 DNA: TGTGCCAGCACCTCGCTCTCAGGCGGGAGGGCCTACTACGAGCAGTACTTC
CDR3 protein: CASTSLSGGRAYYEQYF
V gene: TRBV11-2
clone size: .
D gene: TRBD2
J gene: TRBJ2-7

CDR3 DNA: TGTGCCAGCACCACAACTGAGTCCGGCTACACCTTC
CDR3 protein: CASTTTESGYTF
V gene: TRBV2
clone size: many
D gene: .
J gene: TRBJ1-2

CDR3 DNA: TGTGCCAGCAGTCGCTTACAGCAGAACACTGAAGCTTTCTTT
CDR3 protein: CASSRLQQNTEAFF
V gene: TRBV6-2/TRBV6-3
clone size: .
D gene: .
J gene: TRBJ1-1

CDR3 DNA: TGTGCCAGCTGGGGCAGGACAGGGGATGGCTACACCTTC
CDR3 protein: CASWGRTGDGYTF
V gene: TRBV19
clone size: .
D gene: TRBD1
J gene: TRBJ1-2

CDR3 DNA: TGCAGTGCTATGACTAGCGGGGGGGAAGGGACTGAAGCTTTCTTT
CDR3 protein: CSAMTSGGEGTEAFF
V gene: TRBV20-1
clone size: once
D gene: .
J gene: TRBJ1-1

CDR3 DNA: TGTGCCAGTAGTAACCCCCGGACAGGGTTCAATCAGCCCCAGCATTTT
CDR3 protein: CASSNPRTGFNQPQHF
V gene: TRBV19
clone size: few
D gene: TRBD1
J gene: TRBJ1-5

CDR3 DNA: TGCGCCAGCAGCCAGGGACTTATATTGGGCGTCGACGAGCAGTACTTC
CDR3 protein: CASSQGLILGVDEQYF
V gene: TRBV5-1
clone size: .
D gene: .
J gene: TRBJ2-7

CDR3 DNA: TGCGCCAGCAGCCAAGATCTGGTACACCAAGAGACCCAGTACTTC
CDR3 protein: CASSQDLVHQETQYF
V gene: TRBV4-1
clone size: .
D gene: .
J gene: TRBJ2-5

CDR3 DNA: TGTGCCAGCAGCCGCGAAACGTCGATGAACACTGAAGCTTTCTTT
CDR3 protein: CASSRETSMNTEAFF
V gene: TRBV2
clone size: many
D gene: .
J gene: TRBJ1-1

CDR3 DNA: TGTGCCAGCAGCCCCAGGGGCGGGTCAGGCACCGGGGAGCTGTTTTTT
CDR3 protein: CASSPRGGSGTGELFF
V gene: TRBV7-9
clone size: .
D gene: .
J gene: TRBJ2-2

CDR3 DNA: TGTGCCAGCAGCCCCGTGGGGGGAGGACCCCTCCACTTT
CDR3 protein: CASSPVGGGPLHF
V gene: TRBV7-6
clone size: many
D gene: .
J gene: TRBJ1-6

CDR3 DNA: TGTGCCAGCAGTTCCCGCCCCGGGGGAGCTTTCTTT
CDR3 protein: CASSSRPGGAFF
V gene: TRBV12-3/TRBV12-4
clone size: .
D gene: .
J gene: TRBJ1-1

CDR3 DNA: TGTGCCAGCAGCTACCGGGGACAGGGAACGGGTCAGCCCCAGCATTTT
CDR3 protein: CASSYRGQGTGQPQHF
V gene: TRBV7-2
clone size: .
D gene: TRBD1
J gene: TRBJ1-5

CDR3 DNA: TGTGCCAGCAGTTTCGGAGGGTTGGCCGGGCCGAATGAAAAACTGTTTTTT
CDR3 protein: CASSFGGLAGPNEKLFF
V gene: TRBV12-3/TRBV12-4
clone size: few
D gene: .
J gene: TRBJ1-4

CDR3 DNA: TGTGCCAGCAGACCGGACGAGGGGAGCTCCTACGAGCAGTACTTC
CDR3 protein: CASRPDEGSSYEQYF
V gene: TRBV2
clone size: .
D gene: .
J gene: TRBJ2-7

CDR3 DNA: TGTGCCAGCAGCCATGGGACAGGCACTGAAGCTTTCTTT
CDR3 protein: CASSHGTGTEAFF
V gene: TRBV14
clone size: many
D gene: TRBD1
J gene: TRBJ1-1